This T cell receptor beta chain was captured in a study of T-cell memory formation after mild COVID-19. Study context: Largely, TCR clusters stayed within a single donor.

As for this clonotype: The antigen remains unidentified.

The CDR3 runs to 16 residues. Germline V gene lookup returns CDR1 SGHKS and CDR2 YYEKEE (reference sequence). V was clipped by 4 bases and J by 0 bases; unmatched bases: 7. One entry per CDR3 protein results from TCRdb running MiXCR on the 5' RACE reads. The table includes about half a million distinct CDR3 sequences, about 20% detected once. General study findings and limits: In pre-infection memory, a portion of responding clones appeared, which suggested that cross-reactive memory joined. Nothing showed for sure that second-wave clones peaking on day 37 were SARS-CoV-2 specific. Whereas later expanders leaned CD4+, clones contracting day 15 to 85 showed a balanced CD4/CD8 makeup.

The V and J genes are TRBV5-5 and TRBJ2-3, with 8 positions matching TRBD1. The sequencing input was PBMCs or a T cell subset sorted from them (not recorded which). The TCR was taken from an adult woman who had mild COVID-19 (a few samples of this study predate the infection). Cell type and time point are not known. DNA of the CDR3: TGTGCCAGCAGCCCGTCGACAGGGGTTAGCACAGATACGCAGTATTTT. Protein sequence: CASSPSTGVSTDTQYF.